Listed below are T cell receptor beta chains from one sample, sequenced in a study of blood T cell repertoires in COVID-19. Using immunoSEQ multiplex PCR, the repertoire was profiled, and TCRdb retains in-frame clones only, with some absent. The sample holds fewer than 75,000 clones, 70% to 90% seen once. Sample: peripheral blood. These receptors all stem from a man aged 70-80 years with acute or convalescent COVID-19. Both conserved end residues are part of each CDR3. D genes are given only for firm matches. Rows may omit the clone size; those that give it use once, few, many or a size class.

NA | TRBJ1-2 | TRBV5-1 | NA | CASSFQGGGVDGYTF | TGCGCCAGCAGCTTCCAAGGGGGGGGCGTGGATGGCTACACCTTC
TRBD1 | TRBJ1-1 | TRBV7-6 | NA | CASSLRAGGNTEAFF | TGTGCCAGCAGCTTAAGGGCAGGGGGGAACACTGAAGCTTTCTTT
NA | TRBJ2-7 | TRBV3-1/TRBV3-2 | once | CASSLPSSYEQYF | TGTGCCAGCAGCCTGCCTAGTTCCTACGAGCAGTACTTC
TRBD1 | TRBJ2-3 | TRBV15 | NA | CATSRGTGALRNTQYF | TGTGCCACCAGCAGAGGCACAGGGGCGCTGAGGAATACGCAGTATTTT
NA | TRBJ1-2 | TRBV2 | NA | CASSDEAGLGGYTF | TGTGCCAGCAGTGACGAGGCAGGGCTCGGTGGCTACACCTTC
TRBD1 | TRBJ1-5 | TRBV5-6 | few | CASSSLRDRALSDQPQHF | TGTGCCAGCAGCTCCCTCCGGGACAGGGCCCTTAGCGATCAGCCCCAGCATTTT
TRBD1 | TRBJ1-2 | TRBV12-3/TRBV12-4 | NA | CASVGQGDGYTF | TGTGCCAGCGTTGGACAGGGGGATGGCTACACCTTC
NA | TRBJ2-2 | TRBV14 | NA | CASRLRVGDTGELFF | TGTGCCAGCAGACTCCGTGTGGGAGACACCGGGGAGCTGTTTTTT
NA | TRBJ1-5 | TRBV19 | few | CASSIYRSDSNQPQHF | TGTGCCAGTAGTATTTACAGATCTGATAGCAATCAGCCCCAGCATTTT
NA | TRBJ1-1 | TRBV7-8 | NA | CASSLAPAANTEAFF | TGTGCCAGCAGCTTAGCCCCGGCGGCGAACACTGAAGCTTTCTTT
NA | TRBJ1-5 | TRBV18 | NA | CASSPQNTGNQPQHF | TGTGCCAGCTCACCGCAAAATACAGGCAATCAGCCCCAGCATTTT
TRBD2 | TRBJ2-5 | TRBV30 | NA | CACSGGPKTQYF | TGTGCCTGCTCGGGGGGGCCGAAGACCCAGTACTTC
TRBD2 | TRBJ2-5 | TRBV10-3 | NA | CAISEHSGGPQETQYF | TGTGCCATCAGTGAGCATAGCGGGGGTCCCCAAGAGACCCAGTACTTC
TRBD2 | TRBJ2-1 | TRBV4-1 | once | CASTKQSSGGARREQFF | TGCGCCAGCACCAAACAATCTAGCGGGGGGGCGAGACGAGAGCAGTTCTTC
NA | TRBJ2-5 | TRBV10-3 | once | CAISDPGGRETQYF | TGTGCCATCAGTGACCCGGGGGGCCGGGAGACCCAGTACTTC
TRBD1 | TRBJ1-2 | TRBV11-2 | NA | CASSSAGQGADCVRGYTF | TGTGCCAGCAGCTCAGCAGGACAGGGTGCAGATTGTGTGCGGGGCTACACCTTC
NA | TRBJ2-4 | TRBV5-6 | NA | CASSLVGQNIQYF | TGTGCCAGCAGCTTGGTGGGCCAAAACATTCAGTACTTC
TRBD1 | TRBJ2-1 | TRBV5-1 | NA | CASSRGQGRYNEQFF | TGCGCCAGCAGCCGGGGACAGGGTCGCTACAATGAGCAGTTCTTC
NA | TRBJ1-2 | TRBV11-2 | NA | CASSAMRSNYGYTF | TGTGCCAGCAGCGCTATGCGAAGTAACTATGGCTACACCTTC
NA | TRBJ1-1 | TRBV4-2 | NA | CASSRGIILMNTEAFF | TGTGCCAGCAGCCGCGGGATTATCCTCATGAACACTGAAGCTTTCTTT
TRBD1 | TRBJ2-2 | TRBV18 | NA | CASSPPNRGDTGELFF | TGTGCCAGCTCACCACCGAACAGGGGGGACACCGGGGAGCTGTTTTTT
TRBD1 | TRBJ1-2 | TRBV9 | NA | CASSAQTGTAYTF | TGTGCCAGCAGCGCCCAGACCGGGACAGCCTACACCTTC
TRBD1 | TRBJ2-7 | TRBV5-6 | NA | CASSFLGLQGDTYEQYF | TGTGCCAGCAGCTTTTTGGGTCTACAGGGGGATACGTACGAGCAGTACTTC
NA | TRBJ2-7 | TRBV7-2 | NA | CATENLSYEQYF | TGTGCCACCGAGAACCTCTCCTACGAGCAGTACTTC
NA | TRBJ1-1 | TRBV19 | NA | CASSIHLNTEAFF | TGTGCCAGTAGTATTCATTTGAACACTGAAGCTTTCTTT
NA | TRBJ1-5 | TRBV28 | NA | CASSVQNQPQHF | TGTGCCAGCAGTGTACAGAATCAGCCCCAGCATTTT
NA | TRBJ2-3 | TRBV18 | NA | CASSPRATDTQYF | TGTGCCAGCTCACCACGAGCCACAGATACGCAGTATTTT
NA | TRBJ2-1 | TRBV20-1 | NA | CSAREGGSEFF | TGCAGTGCTAGAGAGGGAGGCAGCGAGTTCTTC
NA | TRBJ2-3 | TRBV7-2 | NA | CASSLVGGGPGTDTQYF | TGTGCCAGCAGCTTAGTAGGCGGGGGCCCCGGCACAGATACGCAGTATTTT
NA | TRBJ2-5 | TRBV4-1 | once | CASSQGTSKETQYF | TGCGCCAGCAGCCAAGGGACTTCGAAAGAGACCCAGTACTTC
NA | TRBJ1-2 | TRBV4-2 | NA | CASSQDGREGLGYTF | TGTGCCAGCAGCCAAGATGGGAGGGAGGGGCTGGGCTACACCTTC
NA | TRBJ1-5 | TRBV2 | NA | CASSLIQVTSNQPQHF | TGTGCCAGCAGTTTGATTCAGGTTACCTCAAATCAGCCCCAGCATTTT
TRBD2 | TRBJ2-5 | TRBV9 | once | CASSAGTIGETQYF | TGTGCCAGCAGCGCCGGGACTATAGGAGAGACCCAGTACTTC
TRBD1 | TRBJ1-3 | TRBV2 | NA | CASNPGGSGNTIYF | TGTGCCAGCAACCCAGGGGGCTCTGGAAACACCATATATTTT
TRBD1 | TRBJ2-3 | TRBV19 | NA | CASSGRGRLTQYF | TGTGCCAGTAGTGGCAGGGGGCGCCTAACGCAGTATTTT
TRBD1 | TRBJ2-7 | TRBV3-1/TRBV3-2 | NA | CASSQDRTGSSYEQYF | TGTGCCAGCAGCCAAGATAGGACAGGTAGCTCCTACGAGCAGTACTTC
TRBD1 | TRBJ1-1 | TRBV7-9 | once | CASSLENRGLTAEAFF | TGTGCCAGCAGCTTAGAGAACAGGGGCCTAACGGCTGAAGCTTTCTTT
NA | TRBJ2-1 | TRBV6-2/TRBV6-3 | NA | CASSYLTYNEQFF | TGTGCCAGCAGTTACCTAACCTACAATGAGCAGTTCTTC
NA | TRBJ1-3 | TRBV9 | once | CASSVASGTSGNTIYF | TGTGCCAGCAGCGTAGCATCAGGAACGTCTGGAAACACCATATATTTT
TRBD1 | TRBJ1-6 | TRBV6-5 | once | CASTKDRASAPLHF | TGTGCCAGCACCAAGGACAGGGCGAGTGCACCCCTCCACTTT
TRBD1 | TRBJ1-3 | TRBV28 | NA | CASSLQGAASGNTIYF | TGTGCCAGCAGTTTACAGGGGGCGGCCTCTGGAAACACCATATATTTT
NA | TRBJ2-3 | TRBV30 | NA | CAWVKQGFRTDTQYF | TGTGCCTGGGTTAAACAGGGTTTCAGGACAGATACGCAGTATTTT
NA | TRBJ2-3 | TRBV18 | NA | CATLRDSRSTDTQYF | TGTGCCACCCTAAGGGACTCCCGAAGCACAGATACGCAGTATTTT
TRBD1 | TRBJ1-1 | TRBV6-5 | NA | CASSHNRGRNTEAFF | TGTGCCAGCAGTCACAACAGGGGCCGGAACACTGAAGCTTTCTTT
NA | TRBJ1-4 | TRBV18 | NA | CASSPASNEKLFF | TGTGCCAGCTCCCCCGCCAGTAATGAAAAACTGTTTTTT
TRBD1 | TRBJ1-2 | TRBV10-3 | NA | CAISKGQGQGNGYTF | TGTGCCATCAGTAAGGGACAGGGACAGGGGAATGGCTACACCTTC
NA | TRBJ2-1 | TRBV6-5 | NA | CASSYSTGGGNEQFF | TGTGCCAGCAGTTACTCAACAGGGGGGGGCAATGAGCAGTTCTTC
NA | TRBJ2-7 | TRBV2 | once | CASSYGVIEQYF | TGTGCCAGCAGTTACGGGGTTATCGAGCAGTACTTC
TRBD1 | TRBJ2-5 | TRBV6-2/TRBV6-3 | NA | CASSPRGRMETQYF | TGTGCCAGCAGTCCAAGGGGGCGCATGGAGACCCAGTACTTC
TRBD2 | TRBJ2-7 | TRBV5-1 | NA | CASSFRSGGLSSYEQYF | TGCGCCAGCAGCTTCCGTAGCGGGGGCTTAAGCTCCTACGAGCAGTACTTC
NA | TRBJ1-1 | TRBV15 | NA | CATSRDTPGNTEAFF | TGTGCCACCAGCAGAGATACCCCAGGGAACACTGAAGCTTTCTTT
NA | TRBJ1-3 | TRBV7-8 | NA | CASSVGLFSGNTIYF | TGTGCCAGCAGCGTGGGACTGTTCTCTGGAAACACCATATATTTT